These 27 T cell receptor beta chains were all obtained from the same sample, sequenced in a study of blood T cell repertoires in COVID-19 (dated by TCRdb to between 2020 and 2021). Library construction relied on the immunoSEQ multiplex PCR assay. In TCRdb, the immuneACCESS table is reduced to in-frame sequences with V and J assigned. These tables do not hold every clone; where another copy was compared, an unresolved V gene accounts for under half, and the others remain unexplained. This sample is represented by some 320,000 clones; approximately 90% of them were singletons. Jointly, the top ten make up roughly 3.9% of the sample. Sequencing input: PBMCs or T cells enriched from blood (not recorded which). These receptors originate from a woman aged 30 to 39 who had been exposed to COVID-19.

CDR3: CASSFGVRGSEQPQHF. CDR3 DNA: TGTGCCAGCAGCTTCGGTGTCAGGGGGTCGGAGCAGCCCCAGCATTTT. The V call is TRBV7-6, the J call TRBJ1-5; 7 nucleotides line up with TRBD1. After removal of 3 bases from V and 7 bases from J, the junction contained 12 bases not matched to a gene. Germline V gene data show CDR1 as SGHVS and CDR2 as FNYEAQ. The CDR3 has 16 residues.

This chain uses TRBV7-9 with TRBJ1-1; D gene ambiguous. The CDR3 spans 14 residues. Germline V gene data show CDR1 as SEHNR and CDR2 as FQNEAQ (reference sequence). The ends were cut back, 8 bases at V and 4 bases at J, with 17 bases in the middle. CDR3 DNA: TGTGCCAGCGGACCTAGGGAGGGTGGCACTGAAGCTTTCTTT. Translation gives CASGPREGGTEAFF.

J is TRBJ2-7 and V is TRBV18; TRBD2 matches at 11 bases. Germline V gives CDR1 KGHSH, CDR2 LQKENI. Trimming removed 3 bases from V and 9 bases from J; junction bases left unmatched: 10. This CDR3 comprises 15 residues. The CDR3 DNA is TGTGCCAGCTCACCCCCTAGCGGGGGGCCCCTTCCGCAGTACTTC. Protein sequence: CASSPPSGGPLPQYF.

The rearrangement links TRBV6-5 to TRBJ2-1, with a possible D match to TRBD1 (6 bases). The CDR3 loop spans 14 amino acids. Germline V gene data show CDR1 as MNHEY and CDR2 as SVGAGI. V gave up 4 bases and J gave up 4 bases, with 11 bases separating them. The CDR3 region is CASSSRTVYNEQFF. CDR3 coding DNA: TGTGCCAGCAGTTCCCGGACAGTATACAATGAGCAGTTCTTC.

The chain is built from TRBV15 and TRBJ1-5, with D maybe TRBD1 (6 bases). Trimming pared 1 base from V and 4 bases from J, leaving 14 bases between. From germline, CDR1 is LNHNV and CDR2 YYDKDF (reference sequence). CDR3 length equals 16 residues. CDR3 DNA sequence: TGTGCCACCAGCAGAGTCCAGGGGTCGGTGAATCAGCCCCAGCATTTT. This encodes CATSRVQGSVNQPQHF.

V and J are TRBV2 and TRBJ1-1; D remains unclear. V was trimmed by 3 bases and J by 10 bases, leaving 21 bases between them. The CDR3 consists of 15 residues. Germline values: CDR1 SNHLY, CDR2 FYNNEI. As DNA, the CDR3 is TGTGCCAGCAGTGACTTCCCACCCGGGAGGGTGAGAGCTTTCTTT. This gives the protein CASSDFPPGRVRAFF.

The chain carries TRBV24-1 and TRBJ2-2; D is possibly TRBD1 (6 bases). From germline, CDR1 is KGHDR and CDR2 SFDVKD. Between the trimmed V and J ends, which lost 1 base and 8 bases, there was a span of 7 bases. This CDR3 region has 13 residues. CDR3 in amino acids: CATSDLDRGELFF. CDR3 bases: TGTGCCACCAGTGATTTAGACAGGGGGGAGCTGTTTTTT.

The chain employs TRBV6-6 and TRBJ1-2, with 10 bases aligning to TRBD1. V lost 5 bases, J lost 2 bases, and 5 bases stayed unmatched. The germline V gene has CDR1 MNHNY and CDR2 SVGAGI (reference sequence). The CDR3 sequence is 15 residues long. The CDR3 region has the DNA TGTGCCAGCAGTAACCGACAGGGGGCAAACTATGGCTACACCTTC. Its translation is CASSNRQGANYGYTF.

This clone appeared a few times. The chain carries TRBV18 and TRBJ2-2; 8 bases agree with TRBD1. There are 15 residues in the CDR3. The germline CDR1 and CDR2 sequences are KGHSH and LQKENI. The junction had 3 bases not matched to a gene; V was cut back by 2 bases and J by 4 bases. This CDR3 is CASSPTGGSTGELFF. The DNA for the CDR3 is TGTGCCAGCTCACCAACAGGGGGGTCCACCGGGGAGCTGTTTTTT. Full variable domain (missing parts from reference TRBV18 and TRBJ2-2): NAGVMQNPRHLVRRRGQEARLRCSPMKGHSHVYWYRQLPEEGLKFMVYLQKENIIDESGMPKERFSAEFPKEGPSILRIQQVVRGDSAAYFCASSPTGGSTGELFFGEGSRLTVL.

This chain uses TRBV7-2 with TRBJ1-5; D possibly corresponds to TRBD1 (5 bases). The CDR3 sequence is 16 residues long. Trimming took off 6 bases at V and 3 bases at J, with 18 bases between the two ends. Per the germline V gene, CDR1 is SGHTA and CDR2 is FQGNSA. In DNA, the CDR3 is TGTGCCAGCAGTCAACAGGCCTCCCTTGACAATCAGCCCCAGCATTTT. Translating gives CASSQQASLDNQPQHF.

V usage is TRBV5-1 and J usage is TRBJ2-7, with 7 bases aligning to TRBD1. The germline V gene encodes CDR1 SGHRS and CDR2 YFSETQ. V trimming: 5 bases; J trimming: 0 bases; junction bases outside the gene matches: 8. The CDR3 covers 15 residues. The CDR3: CASRWVTGSSYEQYF. The CDR3 DNA reads TGCGCCAGCAGGTGGGTGACAGGGAGCTCCTACGAGCAGTACTTC.

The rearrangement links TRBV9 to TRBJ1-2, with 10 bases aligning to TRBD1. V was clipped by 4 bases and J by 7 bases; unmatched bases: 7. The CDR3 length is 14 residues. Germline loops: CDR1 SGDLS, CDR2 YYNGEE. The CDR3 DNA is TGTGCCAGCAGCATAGGACAGGGGGTAGGTGGCTACACCTTC. Translated: CASSIGQGVGGYTF.

V gene TRBV18 combines with J gene TRBJ2-3, with TRBD1 matching 9 bases. This CDR3 contains 16 residues. Trimming removed 3 bases from V and 5 bases from J; junction bases left unmatched: 9. Germline values: CDR1 KGHSH, CDR2 LQKENI. The CDR3 is CASSPRDRGTLDTQYF. The CDR3 DNA sequence: TGTGCCAGCTCACCCCGCGACAGGGGGACCCTAGATACGCAGTATTTT.

This rearrangement joins TRBV2 to TRBJ1-5; 8 positions match TRBD1. The junction had 6 bases not matched to a gene; V was cut back by 7 bases and J by 7 bases. Germline values: CDR1 SNHLY, CDR2 FYNNEI. There are 13 residues in the CDR3. The CDR3 is CASTRQGNQPQHF. CDR3 bases: TGTGCCAGCACTAGACAGGGGAACCAGCCCCAGCATTTT. Full variable domain (missing parts from reference TRBV2 and TRBJ1-5): EPEVTQTPSHQVTQMGQEVILRCVPISNHLYFYWYRQILGQKVEFLVSFYNNEISEKSEIFDDQFSVERPDGSNFTLKIRSTKLEDSAMYFCASTRQGNQPQHFGDGTRLSIL.

The chain employs TRBV21-1 and TRBJ2-4; the D call in the table, TRBD2, was not verified against the DNA. TRBV21-1 is a pseudogene. The CDR3 covers 15 residues. The CDR3: CAPGGLAGILNIQYF. CDR3 in DNA: TGTGCCCCCGGGGGACTAGCGGGGATTTTGAACATTCAGTACTTC.

This chain links TRBV18 with TRBJ1-2, with D possibly matching TRBD1 (6 bases). This CDR3 region has 16 residues. The ends were cut back, 4 bases at V and 4 bases at J, with 19 bases in the middle. Germline V CDR1 and CDR2: KGHSH, LQKENI. CDR3 coding DNA: TGTGCCAGCTCACTGGGGCAGGGGCTCCAGGTCTATGGCTACACCTTC. Protein: CASSLGQGLQVYGYTF.

The chain is built from TRBV7-8 and TRBJ1-6; weak D call: TRBD1 (5 bases). Trimming removed 4 bases at V and 6 bases at J, with 16 bases between. This CDR3 has 16 residues. CDR1 is SGHVS and CDR2 is FQNEAQ in the germline V gene. The chain's CDR3 is CASSYVGQGFNSPLHF. CDR3 DNA sequence: TGTGCCAGCAGCTACGTGGGGCAGGGCTTTAATTCACCCCTCCACTTT.

The chain joins TRBV6-5 to TRBJ2-2, with D tentatively TRBD2 (5 bases). Between the trimmed V and J ends, which lost 0 bases and 6 bases, there was a span of 5 bases. CDR3 size: 13 residues. Germline V CDR1 and CDR2: MNHEY, SVGAGI. The CDR3 bases are TGTGCCAGCAGTTACTCGAGGGCCGGGGAGCTGTTTTTT. As protein: CASSYSRAGELFF.

V is TRBV4-1 and J is TRBJ1-5, with TRBD1 as a possible D gene (5 bases). The germline CDR1 and CDR2 sequences are MGHRA and YSYEKL. Trimming removed 4 bases at V and 6 bases at J, with 19 bases between. This CDR3 spans 16 amino acids. The CDR3 sequence is CASSLWWGREGQPQHF. CDR3 DNA sequence: TGCGCCAGCAGCCTTTGGTGGGGCAGGGAGGGTCAGCCCCAGCATTTT.

The chain joins TRBV27 to TRBJ1-5, with no clear D. This CDR3 region has 14 residues. V lost 6 bases and J 9 bases, leaving 18 bases between the germline ends. Germline V gene sequence: CDR1 MNHEY, CDR2 SMNVEV (reference sequence). CDR3 region: CASRRGGVGGPQHF. In DNA, the CDR3 is TGTGCCAGCAGGCGCGGCGGGGTAGGTGGGCCCCAGCATTTT.

The chain has TRBV25-1 and TRBJ1-3, with D perhaps matching TRBD1 (6 bases). In germline, CDR1 is MGHDK, CDR2 SYGVNS. V lost 6 bases, J lost 6 bases, and 12 bases lay in between. This CDR3 is built from 13 residues. This CDR3 is CASRTTGTNTIYF. The CDR3 DNA reads as TGTGCCAGCAGGACGACAGGAACAAACACCATATATTTT.

The chain employs TRBV2 and TRBJ2-6, with 7 positions matching TRBD1. V lost 9 bases to trimming and J lost 7 bases; unmatched junction nucleotides: 9. From germline, CDR1 is SNHLY and CDR2 FYNNEI. The CDR3 runs to 14 residues. This chain's CDR3 is CARNRGRGANVLTF. The CDR3 DNA reads TGTGCCAGAAACAGGGGAAGGGGAGCCAACGTCCTGACTTTC.

The chain links TRBV6-5 to TRBJ1-1; D remains ambiguous. Germline CDR1 is MNHEY and CDR2 is SVGAGI. This CDR3 contains 13 residues. Trimming left V 2 bases short and J 6 bases short, with 10 bases between. The CDR3 is CASSYDRGAEAFF. CDR3 nucleotides: TGTGCCAGCAGTTACGATCGGGGTGCTGAAGCTTTCTTT.

The V and J genes are TRBV2 and TRBJ2-5; the match to TRBD2 covers 14 bases. Germline trimming cut 1 base from V and 2 bases from J; bases unmatched to any gene: 0. In germline, CDR1 is SNHLY, CDR2 FYNNEI. The CDR3 length is 16 residues. The CDR3: CASSEGLAGGQETQYF. The CDR3 DNA follows: TGTGCCAGCAGTGAAGGACTAGCGGGGGGGCAAGAGACCCAGTACTTC.

J is TRBJ1-1 and V is TRBV13, with D possibly TRBD1 on 6 matching bases. From germline, CDR1 is PRHDT and CDR2 FYEKMQ (reference sequence). Trimming shortened V by 1 base and J by 3 bases, and 6 bases separated the two germline ends. The CDR3 has 13 residues. Here the CDR3 DNA reads TGTGCCAGCAGCTTAGAGGGGGACACTGAAGCTTTCTTT. This encodes CASSLEGDTEAFF.

V and J are TRBV4-1 and TRBJ1-1; perhaps TRBD1 as D (5 bases). CDR3 length: 15 residues. The germline CDR1 and CDR2 sequences are MGHRA and YSYEKL. V was clipped by 1 base and J by 0 bases, with 9 bases between them. In DNA form, the CDR3 reads TGCGCCAGCAGCCAAGTTGACAGAATGAACACTGAAGCTTTCTTT. Translated: CASSQVDRMNTEAFF.

The V and J genes are TRBV4-1 and TRBJ1-2, with 7 bases fitting TRBD1. Germline CDR1 is MGHRA and CDR2 is YSYEKL. The CDR3 loop spans 18 amino acids. Unmatched junction bases numbered 17, after V lost 3 bases and J lost 4 bases. CDR3 DNA: TGCGCCAGCAGCCACTGGACAGGCCCTTTACTTTCCGGCTATGGCTACACCTTC. It specifies CASSHWTGPLLSGYGYTF.